This TCR beta chain was retrieved from a study of blood T cell repertoires in COVID-19. At the level of the study: The United States, Italy and Spain supplied acute and convalescent COVID-19 samples.

Deletions cut 3 bases from V and 4 bases from J, with 15 bases between. CDR3 length: 15 residues. CDR1 and CDR2 from the germline V gene are LGHDT and YNNKEL (reference sequence). Sequenced by immunoSEQ multiplex PCR; TCRdb stores in-frame clones only, minus some. The repertoire holds 400,000 to 500,000 clones, more than 70% seen once, with 1.4% in the top ten. The chain recombines TRBV3-1 (or the pseudogene TRBV3-2) with TRBJ1-2, with a possible D match to TRBD1 (6 bases). Sequencing was done on a sample of PBMCs or T cells enriched from blood (not recorded which). The source is a woman under 30 who had been exposed to COVID-19. The CDR3 region has the DNA TGTGCCAGCAGCCATACCAGGACAGACGGCTATGGCTACACCTTC. This sequence encodes CASSHTRTDGYGYTF.